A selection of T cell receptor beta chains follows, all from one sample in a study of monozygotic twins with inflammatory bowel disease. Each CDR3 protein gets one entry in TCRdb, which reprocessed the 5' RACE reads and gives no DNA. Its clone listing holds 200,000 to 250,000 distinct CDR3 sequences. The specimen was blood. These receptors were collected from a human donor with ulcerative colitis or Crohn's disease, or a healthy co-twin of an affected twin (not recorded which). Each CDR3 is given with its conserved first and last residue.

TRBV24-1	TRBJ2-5	CATSDFRHLQETQYF
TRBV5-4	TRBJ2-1	CASSKTGSSYNEQFF
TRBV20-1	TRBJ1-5	CSAHGSLNQPQHF
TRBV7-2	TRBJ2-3	CASSLDGRGTDTQYF
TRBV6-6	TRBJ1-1	CASSYSTGITEAFF
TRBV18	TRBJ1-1	CASSSLLGGYTEAFF
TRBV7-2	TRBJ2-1	CASSFKLAGPYYNEQFF
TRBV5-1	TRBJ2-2	CASSLAGDTGELFF
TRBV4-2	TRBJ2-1	CASSLTRAREIYNEQFF
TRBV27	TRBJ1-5	CASTARGGNQPQHF
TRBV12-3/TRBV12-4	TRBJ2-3	CASSERTVSTDTQYF
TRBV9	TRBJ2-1	CASSVPKGLAGADEQFF
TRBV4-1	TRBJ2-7	CASSHPTSGGYEQYF
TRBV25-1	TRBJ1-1	CASSEYRSTEAFF
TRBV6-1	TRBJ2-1	CASSPLRGLDEQFF
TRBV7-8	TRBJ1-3	CASSHSNLRTGSGNTIYF
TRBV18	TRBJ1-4	CASSSGEKLFF
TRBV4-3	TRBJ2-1	CASSQDWVASGSYNEQFF
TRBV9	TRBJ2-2	CASSPHRSNTGELFF
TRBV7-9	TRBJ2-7	CASRGTYEQYF
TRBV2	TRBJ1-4	CASRGGGYEKLFF
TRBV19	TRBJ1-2	CASTPDTFNYGYTF
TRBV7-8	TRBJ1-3	CASSLDPGRSGNTIYF
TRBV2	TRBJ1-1	CASTGGTEAFF
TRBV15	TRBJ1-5	CATSRVVSNWGNQPQHF
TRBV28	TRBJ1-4	CASRGGPPKLFF
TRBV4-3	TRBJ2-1	CASSQVSGVYNEQFF
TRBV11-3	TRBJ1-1	CASSLTGTMNTEAFF
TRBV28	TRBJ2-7	CASSTRPSYEQYF
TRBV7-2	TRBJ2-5	CASSLSRARGGGETQYF
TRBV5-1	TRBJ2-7	CASSLDPDFYEQYF
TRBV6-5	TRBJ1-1	CASSSLLEAFF
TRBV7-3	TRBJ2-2	CASSTGGGIGELFF
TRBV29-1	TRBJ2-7	CSVARAYEQYF
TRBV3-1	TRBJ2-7	CASSGTSSSYEQYF
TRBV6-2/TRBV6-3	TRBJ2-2	CASSDGIITGELFF